Listed below are T cell receptor beta chains from one sample, sequenced in a study of blood T cell repertoires in COVID-19. Only in-frame clones appear in the TCRdb table, and some are missing; sequencing was by immunoSEQ multiplex PCR. The table lists under 450,000 clones, less than 90% of them singletons. Specimen: peripheral blood. These receptors originate from a woman between 55 and 75 years old with COVID-19, enrolled during active disease. Each CDR3 is given with its conserved first and last residue. The D gene is left open where the match is weak. The listing skips clone size in some rows; elsewhere it reads once, few, many or a size class.

-,TRBJ2-2,-,TRBV4-1,TGCGCCAGCAGCCACCCAACCAGTAACCCAGTCCCCGCAGGGGTCACCGGGGAGCTGTTTTTT,CASSHPTSNPVPAGVTGELFF
-,TRBJ1-4,TRBD1,TRBV29-1,TGCAGCGTTGAAGAGGGGACAGATGAAAAACTGTTTTTT,CSVEEGTDEKLFF
-,TRBJ2-7,-,TRBV9,TGTGCCAGCAGCGTAGCTACGGGGGGCATTTACGAGCAGTACTTC,CASSVATGGIYEQYF
-,TRBJ2-7,-,TRBV6-6,TGTGCCAGCACCCGGACAGCCCGCTCCTACGAGCAGTACTTC,CASTRTARSYEQYF
-,TRBJ1-2,TRBD1,TRBV6-5,TGTGCCAGCAGTTACAGCCAGGGGGTTGGCTACACCTTC,CASSYSQGVGYTF
-,TRBJ1-5,-,TRBV23-1,TGCGCCAGCAGTCAATCGCAGGGCAGCAATCAGCCCCAGCATTTT,CASSQSQGSNQPQHF
-,TRBJ2-7,TRBD2,TRBV18,TGTGCCAGCTCACCACCGGGCGGGGGGGCCAACTACGAGCAGTACTTC,CASSPPGGGANYEQYF
once,TRBJ1-2,-,TRBV7-9,TGTGCCAGCAGCTTAGAGTCGGGAGGGAATCATGGCTACACCTTC,CASSLESGGNHGYTF
-,TRBJ2-1,TRBD2,TRBV6-5,TGTGCCAGCTCAGCGGGGGGTTCCAATGAGCAGTTCTTC,CASSAGGSNEQFF
-,TRBJ1-1,TRBD1,TRBV5-1,TGCGCCAGTACTATAGGCCCAGGGGGCACTGAAGCTTTCTTT,CASTIGPGGTEAFF
-,TRBJ2-4,-,TRBV4-1,TGCGCCAGCAGCCAAGATGGGGTAGCGGACTTAGCCAAAAACATTCAGTACTTC,CASSQDGVADLAKNIQYF
-,TRBJ1-5,TRBD1,TRBV19,TGTGCCAGTAGTAGGGACAGGTTTGCGAGCAATCAGCCCCAGCATTTT,CASSRDRFASNQPQHF
once,TRBJ1-5,-,TRBV10-3,TGTGCCATCAGTGAGCGACAGGGCAATCAGCCCCAGCATTTT,CAISERQGNQPQHF
-,TRBJ1-2,-,TRBV7-3,TGTGCCAGCAGCCCGCGAACTAACTATGGCTACACCTTC,CASSPRTNYGYTF
once,TRBJ2-5,-,TRBV7-9,TGTGCCAGCAGTCCGAGGTCGGGGGGCAAGACCCAGTACTTC,CASSPRSGGKTQYF
-,TRBJ2-3,-,TRBV5-4,TGTGCCAGCAGCTTGGTGCGGGGGCCACTCATTAGCACAGATACGCAGTATTTT,CASSLVRGPLISTDTQYF
-,TRBJ1-1,TRBD1,TRBV7-2,TGTGCCAGCAGCTCCGGACAGGGGAGTGGCCACACTGAAGCTTTCTTT,CASSSGQGSGHTEAFF
-,TRBJ2-3,-,TRBV9,TGTGCCAGCAGCGATCACCCGGGGACTAGCACAGATACGCAGTATTTT,CASSDHPGTSTDTQYF
-,TRBJ2-1,TRBD2,TRBV7-3,TGTGCCAGCAGCTCCCCGGGGGGTTACAATGAGCAGTTCTTC,CASSSPGGYNEQFF
few,TRBJ1-1,TRBD1,TRBV4-3,TGCGCCAGTTCTAGGACAGGGCTGCCTGAAGCTTTCTTT,CASSRTGLPEAFF
few,TRBJ2-3,-,TRBV7-2,TGTGCCAGCAGCTTACTTAGAGATACGCAGTATTTT,CASSLLRDTQYF
-,TRBJ2-2,TRBD1,TRBV7-3,TGTGCCAGCAGCTTTGGTGGCAGGGGGCTGTCAAAAACCGGGGAGCTGTTTTTT,CASSFGGRGLSKTGELFF
-,TRBJ2-5,-,TRBV4-1,TGCGCCAGCAGCCAAACCGCCCGAGGCACGGCTGGGACACCCAAAGAGACCCAGTACTTC,CASSQTARGTAGTPKETQYF
-,TRBJ1-3,-,TRBV7-3,TGTGCCAGCAGCTTAACGGGGCCGACCTCTGGAAACACCATATATTTT,CASSLTGPTSGNTIYF
-,TRBJ1-1,-,TRBV7-9,TGTGCCAGCAGCTCGGTGGGGAGTCAGACTGAAGCTTTCTTT,CASSSVGSQTEAFF
few,TRBJ1-2,TRBD1,TRBV30,TGTGCCTCCGCACCGGGACAGGGGGTTTATGGCTACACCTTC,CASAPGQGVYGYTF
many,TRBJ2-2,-,TRBV24-1,TGTGCCACCAGTGATTTTATCACCGGGGAGCTGTTTTTT,CATSDFITGELFF
-,TRBJ1-6,-,TRBV7-2,TGTGCCAGCAGCTTAATCGGGAACAATTCACCCCTCCACTTT,CASSLIGNNSPLHF
-,TRBJ1-6,TRBD1,TRBV6-2/TRBV6-3,TGTGCCAGCAGTTACTCTAATGCCGGACAGGTGCCTAATTCACCCCTCCACTTT,CASSYSNAGQVPNSPLHF
-,TRBJ1-1,TRBD1,TRBV6-6,TGTGCCAGCAGAGGACAGGGCGCTGAAGCTTTCTTT,CASRGQGAEAFF
-,TRBJ1-2,-,TRBV19,TGTGCCAGTAGTGCGGGGGTGGGCTATGGCTACACCTTC,CASSAGVGYGYTF
once,TRBJ2-5,TRBD2,TRBV5-4,TGTGCCAGCAGCTTAACTAGCGCCTCTGGGGCCCAGTACTTC,CASSLTSASGAQYF